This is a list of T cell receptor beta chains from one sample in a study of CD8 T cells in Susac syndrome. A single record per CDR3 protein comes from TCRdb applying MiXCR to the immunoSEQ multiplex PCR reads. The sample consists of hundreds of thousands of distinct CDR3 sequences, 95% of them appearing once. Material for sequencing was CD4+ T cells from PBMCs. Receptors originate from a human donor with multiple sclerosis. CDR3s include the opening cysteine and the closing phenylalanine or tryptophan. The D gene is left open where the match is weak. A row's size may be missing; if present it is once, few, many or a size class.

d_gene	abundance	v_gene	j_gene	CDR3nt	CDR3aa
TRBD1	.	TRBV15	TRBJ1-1	TGTGCCACCTCAGGGGGCAGGGGGAACACTGAAGCTTTCTTT	CATSGGRGNTEAFF
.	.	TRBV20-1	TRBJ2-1	TGCAGTGCTAATCCACCCCAGATGTCTCACAATGAGCAGTTCTTC	CSANPPQMSHNEQFF
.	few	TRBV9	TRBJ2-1	TGTGCCAGCAGCGTAGATAGTGGATCCTACAATGAGCAGTTCTTC	CASSVDSGSYNEQFF
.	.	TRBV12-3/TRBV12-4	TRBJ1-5	TGTGCCAGCAGTCCGACCGGGGCAGGTAGCAATCAGCCCCAGCATTTT	CASSPTGAGSNQPQHF
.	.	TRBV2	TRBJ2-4	TGTGCCAGCAGTGAAAGAGGGATTCAGTACTTC	CASSERGIQYF
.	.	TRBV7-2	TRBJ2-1	TGTGCCAGCAGCTTAGCGTCAGGGGTATCCAATGAGCAGTTCTTC	CASSLASGVSNEQFF
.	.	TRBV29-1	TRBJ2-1	TGCAGCGTTGATGGGGTACTCCACGACGACCAGCAGTTCTTC	CSVDGVLHDDQQFF
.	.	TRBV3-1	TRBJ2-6	TGTGCCAGCAGCCAAGAGGGGACCGGGGCCAACGTCCTGACTTTC	CASSQEGTGANVLTF
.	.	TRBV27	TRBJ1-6	TGTGCCAGCACCCCCCGGCAGGGCCCTAATTCACCCCTCCACTTT	CASTPRQGPNSPLHF
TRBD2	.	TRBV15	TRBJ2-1	TGTGCCACCAGCAGAGATATGGCGGGGGGCCTCAATGAGCAGTTCTTC	CATSRDMAGGLNEQFF
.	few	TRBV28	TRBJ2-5	TGTGCCAGCAGTTTAAACGGCAGGGAAGAGACCCAGTACTTC	CASSLNGREETQYF
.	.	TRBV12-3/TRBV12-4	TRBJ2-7	TGTGCCAGCAGTTTCGGGGGGCTGTCCTACGAGCAGTACTTC	CASSFGGLSYEQYF
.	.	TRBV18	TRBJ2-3	TGTGCCAGCTCGCTGCGGGGCTCCACAGATACGCAGTATTTT	CASSLRGSTDTQYF
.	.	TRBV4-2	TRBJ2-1	TGTGCCAGCAGCCAAGTCTGGACCGGGAGCTCCTACAATGAGCAGTTCTTC	CASSQVWTGSSYNEQFF
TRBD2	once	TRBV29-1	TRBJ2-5	TGCAGCGTGGTAGCGGGGGGAGAAGAGACCCAGTACTTC	CSVVAGGEETQYF
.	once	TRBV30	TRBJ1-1	TGTGCCTGGAGCGACCTGGACACTGAAGCTTTCTTT	CAWSDLDTEAFF
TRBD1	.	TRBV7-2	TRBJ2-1	TGTGCCAGCAGCTTGGGGACAGGCGATCGCTCCTACAATGAGCAGTTCTTC	CASSLGTGDRSYNEQFF
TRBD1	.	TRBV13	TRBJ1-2	TGTGCCAGCAGCTTTGGGGTTGGCACGGGACAGGGGGACGGCTACACCTTC	CASSFGVGTGQGDGYTF
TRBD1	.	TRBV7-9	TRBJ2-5	TGTGCCAGCAGCGAACACCGGGACAGGGGGCGGGAGACCCAGTACTTC	CASSEHRDRGRETQYF
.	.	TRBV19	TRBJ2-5	TGTGCCAGTAGTCATGGCTCCGAGACCCAGTACTTC	CASSHGSETQYF
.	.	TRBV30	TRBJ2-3	TGTGCCTGGAGTGTCGCAGAGTGGACGCAGTATTTT	CAWSVAEWTQYF
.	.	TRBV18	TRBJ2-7	TGTGCCAGCTCACCGTCCGGTGACGAGCAGTACTTC	CASSPSGDEQYF
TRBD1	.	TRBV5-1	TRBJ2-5	TGCGCCAGCAGCGCCGGACAGGTTCAAGAGACCCAGTACTTC	CASSAGQVQETQYF
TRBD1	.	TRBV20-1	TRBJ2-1	TGCAGTGCTAGAAAGGGACAGCCCTCCTCCTACAATGAGCAGTTCTTC	CSARKGQPSSYNEQFF